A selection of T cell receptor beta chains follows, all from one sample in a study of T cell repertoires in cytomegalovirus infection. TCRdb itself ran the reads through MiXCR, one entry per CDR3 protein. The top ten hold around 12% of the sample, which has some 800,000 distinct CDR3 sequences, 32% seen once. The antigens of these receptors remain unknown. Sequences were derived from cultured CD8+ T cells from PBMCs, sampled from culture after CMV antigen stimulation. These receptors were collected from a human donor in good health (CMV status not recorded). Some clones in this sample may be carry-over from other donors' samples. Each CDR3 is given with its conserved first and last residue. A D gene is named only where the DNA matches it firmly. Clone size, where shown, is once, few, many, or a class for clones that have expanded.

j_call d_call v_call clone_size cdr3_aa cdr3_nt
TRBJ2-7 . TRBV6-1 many CASRWDIVYEQYF TGTGCCAGCCGCTGGGACATAGTCTACGAGCAGTACTTC
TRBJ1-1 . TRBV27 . CASSFNQGKRYTEAFF TGTGCCAGCAGTTTCAACCAGGGGAAAAGGTACACTGAAGCTTTCTTT
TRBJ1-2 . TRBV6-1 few CASSKRQVDYTF TGTGCCAGCAGCAAGAGACAGGTCGACTACACCTTC
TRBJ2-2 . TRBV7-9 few CASSLAGTHNTGELFF TGTGCCAGCAGCTTAGCCGGGACACACAACACCGGGGAGCTGTTTTTT
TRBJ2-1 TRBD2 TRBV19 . CASMGGGEGYNEQFF TGTGCCAGTATGGGGGGGGGAGAAGGATACAATGAGCAGTTCTTC
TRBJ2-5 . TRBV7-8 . CASSSSKGSRGQRETQYF TGTGCCAGCAGCTCATCGAAGGGGTCCCGGGGGCAACGGGAGACCCAGTACTTC
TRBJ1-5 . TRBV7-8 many CASSLTTYQPQHF TGTGCCAGCAGCTTAACTACTTATCAGCCCCAGCATTTT
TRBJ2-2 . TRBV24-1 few CATSGGAGELFF TGTGCCACCAGTGGGGGAGCCGGGGAGCTGTTTTTT
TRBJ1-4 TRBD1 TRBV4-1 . CASSPLIGTGNEKLFF TGCGCCAGCAGTCCCCTAATTGGGACAGGTAATGAAAAACTGTTTTTT
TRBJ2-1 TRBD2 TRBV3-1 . CASSQTSGGASIEQFF TGTGCCAGCAGCCAGACTAGCGGGGGGGCCAGTATTGAGCAGTTCTTC